This T cell receptor beta chain was recovered during a study of tumor and adjacent non-tumor tissue in lung cancer. This CDR3 comprises 15 residues. Germline CDR1 reads SGHKS; CDR2 reads YYEKEE (reference sequence). Three rounds of nested PCR, following a modified ARM-PCR protocol, produced the TCRbeta library. From the multiplex PCR reads, TCRdb called clonotypes with MiXCR, one entry per CDR3 protein. The sample lists 60,000 to 85,000 distinct CDR3 sequences, less than 80% occurring once. Study-level results: Tumor repertoires had a smaller top 100 clone share than normal lung. Tumor tissue had significantly higher TCR diversity than normal lung.

The template was RNA from unsorted bulk tissue. This clonotype showed up just a few times. The antigen remains undetermined. One end of the junction is discordant with germline, which a read error may explain. The V call is TRBV5-5, the J call TRBJ2-2; TRBD2 might be the D (5 bases). The sample comprised lung tumor tissue. This clonotype was obtained from a man between 60 and 75 years old with non-small cell lung cancer. DNA of the CDR3: TGTGCCAGCAGCACCGGGATAGTAAACACAGGGGAGCTGTTTTTT. It yields the protein CASSTGIVNTGELFF. Combining the CDR3 with reference TRBV5-5 and TRBJ2-2 gives the whole variable domain DAGVTQSPTHLIKTRGQQVTLRCSPISGHKSVSWYQQVLGQGPQFIFQYYEKEERGRGNFPDRFSARQFPNYSSELNVNALLLGDSALYLCASSTGIVNTGELFFGEGSRLTVL.